The 19 T cell receptor beta chains below were found in one sample sequenced in a study of T cells in Graves' hyperthyroidism and ophthalmopathy. There were TCR beta CDR3 regions amplified from RNA transcripts. Initially, a first-round RT-PCR of the TCR CDR3 employed the HTBI primer set. Each CDR3 protein gets one entry after TCRdb re-called the multiplex PCR reads with MiXCR. Here the sample spans around 340,000 distinct CDR3 sequences, 21% being singletons. Sequencing input: blood. Receptors originate from a woman between 50 and 59 years old with Graves' hyperthyroidism.

V and J are TRBV18 and TRBJ1-6; D perhaps matches TRBD1 (5 bases). Germline V gene data show CDR1 as KGHSH and CDR2 as LQKENI. This CDR3 contains 15 residues. With 0 bases removed from V and 7 bases from J, the gap between germline ends came to 10 bases. The CDR3 DNA sequence: TGTGCCAGCTCACCACCGTCCGAGGGGAATTCACCCCTCCACTTT. It is translated as CASSPPSEGNSPLHF. Full variable domain (remainder filled in from reference TRBV18 and TRBJ1-6): NAGVMQNPRHLVRRRGQEARLRCSPMKGHSHVYWYRQLPEEGLKFMVYLQKENIIDESGMPKERFSAEFPKEGPSILRIQQVVRGDSAAYFCASSPPSEGNSPLHFGNGTRLTVT.

This clonotype occurred many times. J is TRBJ2-5 and V is TRBV30; D is unresolved. Trimming removed 0 bases from V and 3 bases from J, with 8 bases in between. In germline, CDR1 is GTSNPN, CDR2 SVGIG (reference sequence). The CDR3 sequence is 13 residues long. CDR3 DNA: TGTGCCTGGAGTGTCGCAGTGAAAGAGACCCAGTACTTC. It is translated as CAWSVAVKETQYF.

This chain uses TRBV20-1 with TRBJ2-3, with D perhaps given as TRBD1 or TRBD2 (6 bases each). The CDR3 totals 16 residues. V shed 3 bases and J shed 1 base, with 17 bases lying between them. The germline V gene encodes CDR1 DFQATT and CDR2 SNEGSKA (reference sequence). This CDR3 reads CSARGGRAPRTDTQYF. The CDR3 coding sequence is TGCAGTGCTAGGGGGGGCAGAGCCCCTCGCACAGATACGCAGTATTTT.

This clonotype was counted ten times or more. This chain uses TRBV27 with TRBJ2-7; no reliable D call. The germline V gene has CDR1 MNHEY and CDR2 SMNVEV (reference sequence). V was shortened by 4 bases and J by 1 base, with 11 bases between the two germline ends. The CDR3 covers 14 residues. CDR3 region: CASSSRAGSYEQYF. CDR3 bases: TGTGCCAGCAGTTCACGGGCCGGGTCCTACGAGCAGTACTTC.

The J gene is TRBJ1-1, the V gene TRBV4-1; 8 bases fit TRBD1. CDR3 length: 20 residues. CDR1 and CDR2 from the germline V gene are MGHRA and YSYEKL. With V trimmed by 1 base and J by 3 bases, 19 bases remained unmatched. The CDR3 DNA is TGCGCCAGCAGCCAAGTCGGAACGGGACAGGCGTTCCTTATGCACACTGAAGCTTTCTTT. Translation gives CASSQVGTGQAFLMHTEAFF.

This clonotype was seen more than once but under ten times. The chain recombines TRBV12-5 with TRBJ2-1; 7 positions match TRBD2. The CDR3 contains 15 residues. The germline gives CDR1 LGHNT, CDR2 FRNRAP. V trimming: 1 base; J trimming: 8 bases; junction bases outside the gene matches: 8. The CDR3, as DNA: TGTGCTAGTGGTTTGGCAGCGGGGCCGGGGGATGAGCAGTTCTTC. Amino acid sequence: CASGLAAGPGDEQFF.

This clonotype was found many times. V usage is TRBV6-1 and J usage is TRBJ2-5; D unclear. Germline-derived CDR1 and CDR2 are MNHNS and SASEGT. The V gene lost 6 bases and the J gene lost 5 bases, with 7 bases spanning the gap. This CDR3 is 11 amino acids long. DNA for the CDR3: TGTGCCAGCAGCGCTCGGGAGACCCAGTACTTC. This translates into CASSARETQYF.

This clonotype was detected only a few times. This rearrangement joins TRBV29-1 to TRBJ1-1; D is perhaps TRBD1 (5 bases). CDR3 length: 11 residues. CDR1 and CDR2 (germline): SQVTM, ANQGSEA. This chain's CDR3 is CAWSGVTEAFF. CDR3 sequence (DNA): TGCGCATGGTCGGGGGTGACTGAAGCTTTCTTT.

V usage is TRBV4-1 and J usage is TRBJ1-4; TRBD1 agrees at 8 bases. Germline values: CDR1 MGHRA, CDR2 YSYEKL. The CDR3 contains 15 residues. The J segment lost 5 bases and the V segment lost 4 bases, leaving 6 bases of the junction unmatched. CDR3 region: CASSLQGEGNEKLFF. The DNA of the CDR3 is TGCGCCAGCAGCCTACAGGGGGAAGGAAATGAAAAACTGTTTTTT.

The genes are TRBV11-3 and TRBJ2-1; 8 bases are a match to TRBD2. The germline CDR1 and CDR2 sequences are SGHNT and YENEEA. The CDR3 is 14 amino acids. Germline trimming cut 5 bases from V and 10 bases from J; bases unmatched to any gene: 10. The CDR3 nucleotides read TGTGCCAGCAGCCCCGTAGCGGGGACCTGGGAGCAGTTCTTC. It specifies CASSPVAGTWEQFF.

Notes on this clonotype: With a much larger clone just one base away, this may be a read error. The rearrangement links TRBV12-3 or TRBV12-4 to TRBJ2-5; 7 bases agree with TRBD1. The closer fit of TRBJ2-1 to the DNA end suggests the J call may be wrong. CDR3 length equals 13 residues. Written as DNA, the CDR3 is TGTGCCAGCAGAAATACAGGGGAAGAGACCCAGTTCTTC. It codes for CASRNTGEETQFF.

This clonotype was observed at least ten times. The chain combines TRBV7-2 with TRBJ2-3; the match to TRBD2 covers 10 bases. Germline assignment: CDR1 SGHTA and CDR2 FQGNSA. The CDR3 is 18 residues long. Unmatched junction bases numbered 7, after V lost 1 base and J lost 0 bases. CDR3 DNA: TGTGCCAGCAGCTTAGTTACTAGCGGGATTACTAGCACAGATACGCAGTATTTT. Its protein product is CASSLVTSGITSTDTQYF.

The genes are TRBV7-3 and TRBJ2-2; 8 bases are shared with TRBD2. J was trimmed by 4 bases and V by 1 base; bases with no gene match: 2. CDR1 is SGHTA and CDR2 is FQGTGA in the germline V gene. The CDR3 has 15 amino acids. The CDR3 DNA follows: TGTGCCAGCAGCTTAATGCGGGGGGCCACCGGGGAGCTGTTTTTT. Residues: CASSLMRGATGELFF.

This clonotype was observed a few times. The chain recombines TRBV19 with TRBJ2-5; D is possibly TRBD2 (6 bases). Trimming took 4 bases from V and 1 from J, leaving 10 bases between them. From germline, CDR1 is LNHDA and CDR2 SQIVND (reference sequence). The CDR3 is made up of 14 amino acids. CDR3 sequence reads: CASSTLALQETQYF. The CDR3, as DNA: TGTGCCAGTAGTACTCTAGCGCTCCAAGAGACCCAGTACTTC. Supplemented by reference TRBV19 and TRBJ2-5, the full variable domain reads DGGITQSPKYLFRKEGQNVTLSCEQNLNHDAMYWYRQDPGQGLRLIYYSQIVNDFQKGDIAEGYSVSREKKESFPLTVTSAQKNPTAFYLCASSTLALQETQYFGPGTRLLVL.

This clonotype was counted only a few times. The chain employs TRBV5-1 and TRBJ2-2, with 10 bases lining up with TRBD1. The V and J ends lost 3 bases and 0 bases, in that order; junction bases with no gene match: 5. CDR1 and CDR2 (germline): SGHRS, YFSETQ. CDR3 length equals 17 residues. In DNA form, the CDR3 reads TGCGCCAGCAGCTGGAGGGGACAGGGGACGAACACCGGGGAGCTGTTTTTT. This sequence encodes CASSWRGQGTNTGELFF.

Many counts were recorded for this clonotype. This chain connects TRBV6-2 or TRBV6-3 to TRBJ2-3; D not certain. CDR3 length: 14 residues. Per the germline V gene, CDR1 is MNHEY and CDR2 is SVGEGT. V was clipped by 2 bases and J by 0 bases, with 6 bases between them. The CDR3: CASSYDFSTDTQYF. DNA for the CDR3: TGTGCCAGCAGTTACGACTTTAGCACAGATACGCAGTATTTT.

This clonotype was seen many times. The chain carries TRBV6-1 and TRBJ2-7, with TRBD2 matching over 9 bases. The germline V gene has CDR1 MNHNS and CDR2 SASEGT. The CDR3 sequence is 14 residues long. J was trimmed by 3 bases and V by 7 bases; bases with no gene match: 7. DNA for the CDR3: TGTGCCAGCACCATGACTAGCGGTCTCTACGAGCAGTACTTC. Amino acid sequence: CASTMTSGLYEQYF.

This clonotype has at least ten counts. The V and J genes are TRBV20-1 and TRBJ2-5; 13 bases agree with TRBD2. J gave up 5 bases and V 3 bases, and 6 bases lay outside the gene matches. Germline V gives CDR1 DFQATT, CDR2 SNEGSKA (reference sequence). This CDR3 contains 15 residues. The CDR3 sequence is CSARGTSGIWETQYF. For the CDR3, the DNA is TGCAGTGCTAGGGGGACTAGCGGGATTTGGGAGACCCAGTACTTC.

This clonotype was found many times. The genes are TRBV11-3 and TRBJ2-6, with 13 nucleotides matching TRBD2. The CDR3 has 17 amino acids. V shed 4 bases, J shed 3 bases, and the junction held 3 bases outside the gene matches. Germline V gene data show CDR1 as SGHNT and CDR2 as YENEEA. The CDR3 coding sequence is TGTGCCAGCAGCTACGGACTAGCGGGAGTTGGGGCCAACGTCCTGACTTTC. This encodes CASSYGLAGVGANVLTF.